The subject of this entry is one TCR beta chain. As yet, its antigen is unknown. People in the study who had HIV all got their treatment in the United States. Samples held 1-10 million cryopreserved PBMC, and DNA extraction followed. There are 16 residues in the CDR3. V was clipped by 3 bases and J by 5 bases; unmatched bases: 9. CDR1 and CDR2 (germline): LNHDA, SQIVND (reference sequence). The data originate from a study of long-term antiretroviral therapy in people with HIV. Sequencing used immunoSEQ v3.0 at survey level. It was roughly 40,000-50,000 T-cell genomes per sample that sequencing targeted. Profiled with immunoSEQ multiplex PCR; TCRdb holds only in-frame clones, not every one. The sample lists about 20,000 clones, 75% to 90% seen once, with around 10% in the top ten. Findings of the study overall: HIV repertoires spanned tighter CDR3 length ranges than controls did.

The gene calls are TRBV19 and TRBJ1-5; 8 bases are a match to TRBD1. The specimen comprised unsorted PBMCs, sampled 0.2 years after starting antiretroviral therapy. The receptor's source is a woman aged 40-49 years with HIV. CDR3 sequence: CASSIRQGFTYQPQHF. CDR3 DNA: TGTGCCAGTAGTATTAGACAGGGGTTTACCTATCAGCCCCAGCATTTT. Full variable domain (missing parts from reference TRBV19 and TRBJ1-5): DGGITQSPKYLFRKEGQNVTLSCEQNLNHDAMYWYRQDPGQGLRLIYYSQIVNDFQKGDIAEGYSVSREKKESFPLTVTSAQKNPTAFYLCASSIRQGFTYQPQHFGDGTRLSIL.